Shown below are 24 T cell receptor beta chains from a single sample sequenced in a study of Ad26.COV2.S vaccination and SARS-CoV-2 variants. As to treatment: 15 to 20 received Ad26.COV2.S at low or high dose, single or two shots; several received placebo; per-sample allocation not given. Vaccine and placebo recipients were sampled on day 63 after the first injection. Clones were read by immunoSEQ multiplex PCR, and TCRdb kept only the in-frame ones, dropping some. Of about 480,000 clones listed, 87% are singletons. The sequences come from peripheral blood, collected in a trial of Ad26.COV2.S vaccine versus placebo. These receptors were collected from a person between 18 and 65 years old who received the Ad26.COV2.S COVID-19 vaccine or a placebo.

This clone was counted only a few times. This chain joins TRBV7-2 and TRBJ2-5; D unclear. V lost 4 bases to trimming and J lost 2 bases, with 2 bases between them. CDR1 SGHTA and CDR2 FQGNSA come from the germline V gene. The CDR3 extends over 11 amino acids. This chain's CDR3 is CASSSQETQYF. The CDR3 region has the DNA TGTGCCAGCAGCTCACAAGAGACCCAGTACTTC. Based on the CDR3 plus reference TRBV7-2 and TRBJ2-5, the full variable domain is GAGVSQSPSNKVTEKGKDVELRCDPISGHTALYWYRQSLGQGLEFLIYFQGNSAPDKSGLPSDRFSAERTGGSVSTLTIQRTQQEDSAVYLCASSSQETQYFGPGTRLLVL.

The CDR3, as DNA: TGTGCCAGCAGCGTAGGGGGACAGGGCGGAACAGATACGCAGTATTTT. Its translation: CASSVGGQGGTDTQYF. The rearrangement links TRBV9 to TRBJ2-3; 9 bases line up with TRBD1. Germline V gives CDR1 SGDLS, CDR2 YYNGEE. J was trimmed by 3 bases and V by 0 bases; bases with no gene match: 5. The CDR3 is 16 amino acids.

This chain links TRBV19 with TRBJ1-1; D is perhaps TRBD1 (6 bases). Germline CDR1 and CDR2: LNHDA and SQIVND (reference sequence). This CDR3 has 15 residues. V lost 5 bases and J 4 bases, leaving 17 bases between the germline ends. DNA for the CDR3: TGTGCCAGTAGTTCTCCCGGAGGGGGGGCCACTGAAGCTTTCTTT. Translating it yields CASSSPGGGATEAFF. Filled out from reference TRBV19 and TRBJ1-1, the complete variable domain reads DGGITQSPKYLFRKEGQNVTLSCEQNLNHDAMYWYRQDPGQGLRLIYYSQIVNDFQKGDIAEGYSVSREKKESFPLTVTSAQKNPTAFYLCASSSPGGGATEAFFGQGTRLTVV.

This clone was seen a handful of times. The chain is built from TRBV11-2 and TRBJ2-1; weak D call: TRBD1 (6 bases). This CDR3 has 17 amino acids. Trimming took off 0 bases at V and 5 bases at J, with 17 bases between the two ends. CDR1 is SGHAT, CDR2 FQNNGV, per germline. Written as DNA, the CDR3 is TGTGCCAGCAGCTTAGAACCCGGACAGATCCGCAACAATGAGCAGTTCTTC. The encoded protein is CASSLEPGQIRNNEQFF.

This sequence joins TRBV6-5 and TRBJ1-2; D gene ambiguous. V shed 0 bases and J shed 5 bases, with 10 bases lying between them. Germline CDR1 reads MNHEY; CDR2 reads SVGAGI. The CDR3 has 14 amino acids. CDR3 DNA sequence: TGTGCCAGCAGTTACTCTGTACAGACATATGGCTACACCTTC. Encoded protein: CASSYSVQTYGYTF.

The J gene is TRBJ1-5, the V gene TRBV19; D perhaps matches TRBD1 (5 bases). Trimming left V 3 bases short and J 6 bases short, with 9 bases between. The CDR3 runs to 13 residues. The germline CDR1 and CDR2 sequences are LNHDA and SQIVND (reference sequence). CDR3 region: CASSITGVQPQHF. CDR3 nucleotides: TGTGCCAGTAGTATTACGGGGGTTCAGCCCCAGCATTTT.

The rearrangement joins TRBV5-1 to TRBJ2-5, with no clear D. Per germline, CDR1 SGHRS and CDR2 YFSETQ. The CDR3 has 15 amino acids. Between the trimmed V and J ends, which lost 1 base and 5 bases, there was a span of 15 bases. This CDR3 is CASSLSGASSETQYF. For the CDR3, the DNA is TGCGCCAGCAGCTTGAGTGGCGCGAGCTCGGAGACCCAGTACTTC.

This rearrangement joins TRBV24-1 to TRBJ2-5, with 10 bases matching TRBD1. Per germline, CDR1 KGHDR and CDR2 SFDVKD. Trimming cost V 2 bases and J 2 bases; bases outside gene matches: 1. The CDR3 is 15 residues long. Here the CDR3 reads CATSDSGQGQETQYF. In nucleotides, the CDR3 is TGTGCCACCAGTGATTCGGGACAGGGGCAAGAGACCCAGTACTTC.

The chain combines TRBV6-5 with TRBJ1-1; D is undetermined. V lost 6 bases and J lost 1, with 9 bases in between. The CDR3 is made up of 13 amino acids. Looked up from germline, CDR1 is MNHEY and CDR2 is SVGAGI. The CDR3 spells CASRQTENTEAFF. CDR3 in DNA: TGTGCCAGCAGACAAACAGAGAACACTGAAGCTTTCTTT.

V usage is TRBV6-5 and J usage is TRBJ1-6, with D unresolved. This CDR3 spans 12 amino acids. Germline lookup yields CDR1 MNHEY and CDR2 SVGAGI. V lost 6 bases and J lost 9, with 9 bases in between. The DNA of the CDR3 is TGTGCCAGCAGAGCCGGGTCTTCACCCCTCCACTTT. It translates to CASRAGSSPLHF.

The chain recombines TRBV20-1 with TRBJ2-1, with TRBD2 identical over 10 bases. There are 13 residues in the CDR3. Germline CDR1 reads DFQATT; CDR2 reads SNEGSKA (reference sequence). V trimming: 3 bases; J trimming: 12 bases; junction bases outside the gene matches: 8. The CDR3 loop is CSASFLAGAGQFF. As DNA, the CDR3 is TGCAGTGCTAGTTTCCTAGCGGGAGCGGGGCAGTTCTTC.

This chain connects TRBV15 to TRBJ1-3; 9 bases match TRBD1. Trimming removed 5 bases from V and 0 bases from J; junction bases left unmatched: 2. The CDR3 runs 15 residues. Germline assignment: CDR1 LNHNV and CDR2 YYDKDF (reference sequence). The CDR3 sequence is CATSGQGSSGNTIYF. The CDR3 region has the DNA TGTGCCACCAGCGGACAGGGGTCCTCTGGAAACACCATATATTTT. The variable domain in full, with the rest retrieved from reference TRBV15 and TRBJ1-3, is DAMVIQNPRYQVTQFGKPVTLSCSQTLNHNVMYWYQQKSSQAPKLLFHYYDKDFNNEADTPDNFQSRRPNTSFCFLDIRSPGLGDTAMYLCATSGQGSSGNTIYFGEGSWLTVV.

The CDR3 spells CASSLPRGSGIYEQYF. The CDR3 DNA sequence: TGTGCCAGCAGCCTCCCCCGAGGGAGCGGGATCTACGAGCAGTACTTC. This rearrangement joins TRBV28 to TRBJ2-7; 7 bases line up with TRBD2. The CDR3 runs to 16 residues. CDR1 and CDR2 from the germline V gene are MDHEN and SYDVKM. The V segment lost 6 bases and the J segment 3 bases; nucleotides outside the gene matches: 14.

The chain recombines TRBV6-6 with TRBJ1-3; possible D gene TRBD1, 6 bases. Germline V gives CDR1 MNHNY, CDR2 SVGAGI (reference sequence). This CDR3 is built from 15 residues. V gave up 7 bases and J gave up 2 bases, with 15 bases separating them. The chain's CDR3 is CASTLMTGPGNTIYF. CDR3 DNA sequence: TGTGCCAGCACTCTTATGACAGGTCCTGGAAACACCATATATTTT.

The chain couples TRBV5-1 to TRBJ1-4; D unclear. This CDR3 has 14 amino acids. Germline CDR1 and CDR2: SGHRS and YFSETQ. Trimming stripped 1 base from V and 7 bases from J, with 11 bases between. In nucleotides, the CDR3 is TGCGCCAGCAGCTTGTGGGCGGGTGGTGAAAAACTGTTTTTT. This sequence encodes CASSLWAGGEKLFF.

V gene TRBV5-1 combines with J gene TRBJ2-6; TRBD2 matches 14 bases. Unmatched junction bases numbered 12, after V lost 4 bases and J lost 3 bases. The V gene's germline CDR1 is SGHRS and CDR2 YFSETQ. The CDR3 has 20 residues. Here the CDR3 reads CASSQGLAGVNALGANVLTF. CDR3 in DNA: TGCGCCAGCAGCCAGGGACTAGCGGGAGTAAATGCTCTTGGGGCCAACGTCCTGACTTTC.

The chain recombines TRBV7-2 with TRBJ2-2; D might be TRBD1 or TRBD2, each matching 5 bases. CDR3 length: 15 amino acids. Between the trimmed V and J ends, which lost 5 bases and 4 bases, there was a span of 14 bases. The germline V gene has CDR1 SGHTA and CDR2 FQGNSA. The CDR3 spells CASSLEGRGTGELFF. The CDR3 nucleotides read TGTGCCAGCAGCCTAGAGGGGCGTGGCACCGGGGAGCTGTTTTTT.

Written as DNA, the CDR3 is TGTGCCAGCAGTTACCGCCTTACTAGCGCACACAATGAGCAGTTCTTC. This sequence encodes CASSYRLTSAHNEQFF. This chain uses TRBV6-2 or TRBV6-3 with TRBJ2-1; 7 bases are a match to TRBD2. The CDR3 spans 16 residues. The V gene end was trimmed by 2 bases and the J gene end by 5 bases; junction bases not matched to a gene: 9. Germline V lookup: CDR1 MNHEY, CDR2 SVGEGT.

This clone was detected only once. The V call is TRBV9, the J call TRBJ1-2; a possible D gene is TRBD1 (5 bases). The CDR3 covers 14 residues. Per the germline V gene, CDR1 is SGDLS and CDR2 is YYNGEE. V was clipped by 0 bases and J by 3 bases, with 9 bases between them. CDR3 residues: CASSVEGDHYGYTF. The CDR3 bases are TGTGCCAGCAGCGTAGAAGGGGACCACTATGGCTACACCTTC. The full variable domain, rest sourced from reference TRBV9 and TRBJ1-2, is DSGVTQTPKHLITATGQRVTLRCSPRSGDLSVYWYQQSLDQGLQFLIQYYNGEERAKGNILERFSAQQFPDLHSELNLSSLELGDSALYFCASSVEGDHYGYTFGSGTRLTVV.

The chain carries TRBV4-3 and TRBJ1-6, with unresolved D. The length of the CDR3 is 17 residues. The germline V gene has CDR1 LGHNA and CDR2 YSLEER. V was trimmed by 0 bases and J by 0 bases, leaving 9 bases between them. The CDR3 sequence is CASSQDGRSSYNSPLHF. The CDR3 DNA reads TGCGCCAGCAGCCAAGACGGTAGGAGCTCCTATAATTCACCCCTCCACTTT.

The chain joins TRBV5-5 to TRBJ2-7; 9 bases line up with TRBD1. This CDR3 contains 15 residues. Trimming at V came to 4 bases and at J to 6 bases, leaving 11 bases not matched to a gene. Germline V gives CDR1 SGHKS, CDR2 YYEKEE (reference sequence). CDR3 sequence (DNA): TGTGCCAGCAGCCGGAACACAGGGGGCAACGGCGAGCAGTACTTC. This translates into CASSRNTGGNGEQYF.

The chain links TRBV5-4 to TRBJ1-3; D is unclear. There are 16 residues in the CDR3. The V gene lost 0 bases and the J gene lost 4 bases, with 14 bases spanning the gap. Germline V gene lookup returns CDR1 SGHNT and CDR2 YYREEE (reference sequence). The DNA for the CDR3 is TGTGCCAGCAGCTTGGAATCAGCGCCTTTGGGAAACACCATATATTTT. Amino acid sequence: CASSLESAPLGNTIYF. The variable domain in full, with the rest retrieved from reference TRBV5-4 and TRBJ1-3, is ETGVTQSPTHLIKTRGQQVTLRCSSQSGHNTVSWYQQALGQGPQFIFQYYREEENGRGNFPPRFSGLQFPNYSSELNVNALELDDSALYLCASSLESAPLGNTIYFGEGSWLTVV.

The chain carries TRBV29-1 and TRBJ2-7; perhaps D is TRBD1 or TRBD2 (5 bases each). The germline gives CDR1 SQVTM, CDR2 ANQGSEA. The CDR3 consists of 12 residues. With 4 bases removed from V and 2 bases from J, the gap between germline ends came to 9 bases. CDR3 coding DNA: TGCAGCGTTGTAAGGGGAGCCTACGAGCAGTACTTC. Encoded protein: CSVVRGAYEQYF.

The genes are TRBV7-3 and TRBJ2-1, with a possible D match to TRBD1 (7 bases). CDR1 SGHTA and CDR2 FQGTGA come from the germline V gene. V lost 0 bases to trimming and J lost 4 bases, with 10 bases between them. This CDR3 has 15 residues. The CDR3 region has the DNA TGTGCCAGCAGCTTAACGGAGGGACAGTACAATGAGCAGTTCTTC. This sequence encodes CASSLTEGQYNEQFF.